The 23 T cell receptor beta chains listed next were all sequenced from one sample in a study of blood T cell repertoires in COVID-19. Generated by immunoSEQ multiplex PCR, the TCRdb table keeps only in-frame clones and is missing some. This repertoire shows approximately 400,000 clones, about nine tenths found once; its top ten account for over 10%. The sequenced sample was peripheral blood. Source of these receptors: a woman between 50 and 59 years old with COVID-19, enrolled during active disease.

The rearrangement uses TRBV15 and TRBJ2-7, with TRBD2 as a possible D gene (5 bases). This CDR3 comprises 14 residues. Germline V gene data show CDR1 as LNHNV and CDR2 as YYDKDF (reference sequence). V lost 0 bases to trimming and J lost 4 bases, with 10 bases between them. CDR3 coding DNA: TGTGCCACCAGCAGAGATCGGGGTCGGTACGAGCAGTACTTC. Amino acid sequence: CATSRDRGRYEQYF.

J is TRBJ2-7 and V is TRBV13; 8 nucleotides match TRBD1. V lost 0 bases to trimming and J lost 0 bases; unmatched junction nucleotides: 7. This CDR3 has 17 residues. Germline values: CDR1 PRHDT, CDR2 FYEKMQ (reference sequence). The CDR3 nucleotides are TGTGCCAGCAGCTTAGGCATGACAGGGGTGAACTCCTACGAGCAGTACTTC. This translates into CASSLGMTGVNSYEQYF.

The rearrangement links TRBV10-1 to TRBJ2-1, with a weak D call TRBD1 (6 bases). The CDR3 is 16 amino acids. Germline CDR1 WNHNN, CDR2 SYGVQD (reference sequence). Trimming shortened V by 0 bases and J by 4 bases, and 13 bases separated the two germline ends. CDR3 sequence reads: CASSESIQGIYNEQFF. In DNA, the CDR3 is TGCGCCAGCAGTGAGTCGATCCAGGGGATTTACAATGAGCAGTTCTTC.

This clone has more than one count but fewer than ten. This sequence joins TRBV10-1 and TRBJ2-1; 11 positions agree with TRBD2. This CDR3 contains 16 residues. Losses at the gene ends were 3 bases for V and 3 bases for J; bases not matched to a gene: 4. Germline lookup yields CDR1 WNHNN and CDR2 SYGVQD (reference sequence). The CDR3 nucleotides are TGCGCCAGCAGTGATTATACTAGCGGGGGCTACAATGAGCAGTTCTTC. This gives the protein CASSDYTSGGYNEQFF.

The V call is TRBV3-1 (or the pseudogene TRBV3-2), the J call TRBJ1-2, with 7 bases fitting TRBD1. From germline, CDR1 is LGHDT and CDR2 YNNKEL (reference sequence). J lost 4 bases, V lost 4 bases, and 9 bases had no gene match. The CDR3 is 15 residues long. The CDR3 sequence: CASSLGQQASYGYTF. DNA of the CDR3: TGTGCCAGCAGCCTGGGACAGCAGGCCTCCTATGGCTACACCTTC.

The chain has TRBV3-1 (or the pseudogene TRBV3-2) and TRBJ2-7, with a weak D call TRBD1 (6 bases). This CDR3 comprises 15 residues. In germline, CDR1 is LGHDT, CDR2 YNNKEL (reference sequence). Trimming removed 0 bases at V and 2 bases at J, with 11 bases between. CDR3 residues: CASSQDTGITYEQYF. The CDR3 DNA follows: TGTGCCAGCAGCCAAGACACAGGGATCACCTACGAGCAGTACTTC.

The CDR3 DNA reads as TGTGCCAGCAACCTGATAGGGGGGAACACTGAAGCTTTCTTT. Translated: CASNLIGGNTEAFF. This rearrangement joins TRBV27 to TRBJ1-1, with a weak D call TRBD1 (6 bases). Germline CDR1 and CDR2: MNHEY and SMNVEV (reference sequence). V was shortened by 7 bases and J by 1 base, with 13 bases between the two germline ends. This CDR3 has 14 amino acids.

CDR3 sequence: CASSLARLAGVHEQYF. CDR3 DNA sequence: TGTGCCAGCAGCTTAGCGCGACTAGCGGGGGTCCACGAGCAGTACTTC. V and J are TRBV7-6 and TRBJ2-7; 12 bases agree with TRBD2. The CDR3 has 16 residues. With V trimmed by 0 bases and J by 5 bases, 5 bases remained unmatched. Germline-derived CDR1 and CDR2 are SGHVS and FNYEAQ.

The chain has TRBV24-1 and TRBJ2-1; 9 nucleotides align to TRBD1. CDR1 and CDR2 from the germline V gene are KGHDR and SFDVKD. V gave up 0 bases and J gave up 5 bases; unmatched junction bases: 7. This CDR3 contains 17 residues. CDR3 DNA sequence: TGTGCCACCAGTGATTTGCAAGGACAGGGGCTTAACAATGAGCAGTTCTTC. Translated: CATSDLQGQGLNNEQFF.

J is TRBJ2-7 and V is TRBV6-5; D may be TRBD1 (6 bases). The CDR3 runs to 15 residues. CDR1 is MNHEY and CDR2 is SVGAGI in the germline V gene. Trimming left V 2 bases short and J 2 bases short, with 13 bases between. The CDR3 nucleotides read TGTGCCAGCAGTTACGCTCACAGGGCCACCTACGAGCAGTACTTC. Translation gives CASSYAHRATYEQYF.

This chain uses TRBV6-6 with TRBJ2-7; 7 nucleotides align to TRBD1. Germline CDR1 MNHNY, CDR2 SVGAGI (reference sequence). Losses at the gene ends were 2 bases for V and 6 bases for J; bases not matched to a gene: 7. CDR3 length: 14 residues. The CDR3 region is CASSYPPTGREQYF. CDR3 coding DNA: TGTGCCAGCAGTTACCCCCCGACAGGGCGCGAGCAGTACTTC.

The chain has TRBV12-5 and TRBJ1-1; a weak D match, TRBD1 (5 bases). In germline, CDR1 is LGHNT, CDR2 FRNRAP. Trimming removed 0 bases from V and 4 bases from J, with 15 bases in between. The CDR3 has 16 residues. The CDR3 DNA reads TGTGCTAGTGGTTTGGTACAGGAGGGCGGTGGCACTGAAGCTTTCTTT. It codes for CASGLVQEGGGTEAFF.

V is TRBV5-1 and J is TRBJ2-2; 8 bases fit TRBD1. This CDR3 has 19 residues. Trimming removed 2 bases from V and 0 bases from J; junction bases left unmatched: 12. Per germline, CDR1 SGHRS and CDR2 YFSETQ. CDR3 in DNA: TGCGCCAGCAGCTTCCGGGACAGGACTCCATCATCGAACACCGGGGAGCTGTTTTTT. Protein product: CASSFRDRTPSSNTGELFF.

V is TRBV24-1 and J is TRBJ2-2; 7 positions agree with TRBD2. CDR1 is KGHDR and CDR2 is SFDVKD in the germline V gene. This CDR3 comprises 16 residues. Trimming at V came to 2 bases and at J to 4 bases, leaving 6 bases not matched to a gene. The CDR3 DNA is TGTGCCACCAGTGATTGGACCTGGGGGGGCACCGGGGAGCTGTTTTTT. Residues: CATSDWTWGGTGELFF.

J is TRBJ2-3 and V is TRBV24-1; TRBD2 might be the D (5 bases). CDR3 size: 14 residues. V lost 2 bases to trimming and J lost 2 bases, with 7 bases between them. Germline V lookup: CDR1 KGHDR, CDR2 SFDVKD. CDR3 in DNA: TGTGCCACCAGTGATTCCGGACTCACAGATACGCAGTATTTT. Residues: CATSDSGLTDTQYF.

The gene calls are TRBV5-6 and TRBJ2-7, with D possibly TRBD2 on 7 matching bases. Germline loops: CDR1 SGHDT, CDR2 YYEEEE. This CDR3 spans 17 amino acids. V was cut by 4 bases and J by 3 bases, with 23 bases left in between. CDR3 region: CASSPPGAGASVYEQYF. In DNA, the CDR3 is TGTGCCAGCAGCCCCCCCGGGGCGGGGGCGAGTGTCTACGAGCAGTACTTC.

A note on this clone: Other DNA variants within this sample encode the same CDR3. V gene TRBV9 combines with J gene TRBJ1-1; 7 positions agree with TRBD1. The J segment lost 2 bases and the V segment lost 2 bases, leaving 3 bases of the junction unmatched. CDR1 and CDR2 from the germline V gene are SGDLS and YYNGEE. This CDR3 has 14 residues. The CDR3 nucleotides read TGTGCCAGCAGCGTGGACAGGAGAAACACTGAAGCTTTCTTT. This translates into CASSVDRRNTEAFF.

This CDR3 is CASSLEGGASYEQYF. The CDR3 DNA sequence: TGTGCCAGCAGCTTAGAAGGGGGGGCCTCGTACGAGCAGTACTTC. V gene TRBV7-9 combines with J gene TRBJ2-7; possibly TRBD2 for D (7 bases). The CDR3 loop spans 15 amino acids. V was trimmed by 1 base and J by 4 bases, leaving 14 bases between them. Per the germline V gene, CDR1 is SEHNR and CDR2 is FQNEAQ (reference sequence).

This clone was observed a single time. The genes are TRBV19 and TRBJ1-2, with TRBD1 matching over 8 bases. The CDR3 loop spans 15 amino acids. Germline CDR1 and CDR2: LNHDA and SQIVND (reference sequence). The J segment lost 2 bases and the V segment lost 4 bases, leaving 6 bases of the junction unmatched. The CDR3 DNA reads as TGTGCCAGTAGTACCCAGGGGGCTTCGAACTATGGCTACACCTTC. This sequence encodes CASSTQGASNYGYTF.

The gene calls are TRBV5-1 and TRBJ2-7; 8 bases agree with TRBD1. This CDR3 contains 16 residues. Germline trimming cut 4 bases from V and 6 bases from J; bases unmatched to any gene: 15. Germline CDR1 SGHRS, CDR2 YFSETQ. The CDR3 region has the DNA TGCGCCAGCAGCCCCTTCCCGAGGACAGGGCGCGGCGAGCAGTACTTC. Encoded protein: CASSPFPRTGRGEQYF.

The genes are TRBV7-2 and TRBJ1-2; TRBD1 matches at 9 bases. V lost 4 bases to trimming and J lost 3 bases; unmatched junction nucleotides: 6. This CDR3 has 15 residues. CDR1 SGHTA and CDR2 FQGNSA come from the germline V gene. The CDR3 loop reads CASSYGTGFHYGYTF. CDR3 nucleotide sequence: TGTGCCAGCAGCTACGGGACAGGGTTTCACTATGGCTACACCTTC.

The V and J genes are TRBV12-5 and TRBJ2-6, with no clear D. Germline V gene sequence: CDR1 LGHNT, CDR2 FRNRAP. The CDR3 runs to 13 residues. Trimming took off 7 bases at V and 1 base at J, with 5 bases between the two ends. CDR3 DNA sequence: TGTGCTAGTGCAGGATCTGGGGCCAACGTCCTGACTTTC. It translates to CASAGSGANVLTF.

Of note for this clone: This sample also contains other DNA sequences that code for the same CDR3. This chain links TRBV9 with TRBJ2-1, with 8 bases that match TRBD2. The ends lost 0 bases at V and 1 base at J; junction bases unmatched: 0. There are 15 residues in the CDR3. The germline CDR1 and CDR2 sequences are SGDLS and YYNGEE. The CDR3 sequence is CASSVAGGSYNEQFF. In DNA form, the CDR3 reads TGTGCCAGCAGCGTAGCGGGGGGGTCCTACAATGAGCAGTTCTTC.